This T cell receptor (beta chain) stems from a study of blood T cell repertoires in COVID-19 (TCRdb year 2020). Study-wide context: Samples from collaborators originated in the United States, Italy and Spain and spanned both the acute and convalescent phases of COVID-19. The prospective study material was composed of cDNA or gDNA derived from T cells, B-cell-depleted T cells, or PBMCs. Subjects who had been exposed to COVID-19, were actively infected with it, or had recovered from it provided the deeply sampled blood TCRbeta repertoires that made up the dataset. The repertoires were made available in a free public database intended to serve as a resource for research on the immune response to SARS-CoV-2. Samples came from the ongoing ImmuneRACE study (first 160 participants) plus 1,254 subjects from 6 global collaborators. A de-identified subject ID, COVID-19 status, age in years and sex were almost always included in the sample metadata. Where available, HLA class I and class II types were obtained from metadata supplied by the sample provider rather than from assay-based typing.

The immunoSEQ Assay, a bias-controlled multiplex PCR, was used to amplify TCRbeta CDR3 regions from genomic DNA. As for the original processing: The number of nucleated cells in each sample was estimated from the amplification of reference gene primers within the assay. Sequence reads were collapsed and filtered to measure the absolute abundance of every unique TCRbeta CDR3 rearrangement. For each sample, productive Simpson clonality was calculated as the square root of Simpson's diversity index over productive rearrangements. In TCRdb, the immuneACCESS table is reduced to in-frame sequences with V and J assigned. These tables do not hold every clone; where another copy was compared, an unresolved V gene accounts for under half, and the others remain unexplained. Clonal size and the V and J genes are those of that table, whereas D and trimming came from the DNA. In this sample the table shows 210,000 or so clones, roughly 80% of which occur a single time. The ten biggest clones cover around 18% of the sample.

Turning to this clone: The antigen it recognizes is unknown. Nothing much larger sits one base from this clone, and base qualities are not available.

Whole blood was collected in K2EDTA tubes by collaborating institutions according to the institutions' own protocols. For TCRbeta analysis, collaborators shipped samples in one of three forms: frozen whole blood, isolated PBMCs, or DNA extracted from either of those sample types. Beyond this particular receptor, the publication reports: The quantity of clinical and demographic metadata differed by source and by participant and was supplied without curation.

This clonotype originated in a woman over 75 with active or convalescent COVID-19. The specimen sequenced was peripheral blood.

The CDR3 corresponds to CASSPLAGDTEQFF. In nucleotide form, the sequence is TGCGCCAGCAGCCCTCTAGCGGGAGATACTGAGCAGTTCTTC. The chain uses TRBV5-1 and TRBJ2-1, with 10 central nucleotides matching TRBD2. The CDR3 spans 14 residues, from the cysteine through the phenylalanine. Only the CDR3 DNA is retained, 42 bases long and in frame from the first base. From the germline V gene, CDR1 is SGHRS and CDR2 is YFSETQ. V has 4 bases trimmed and J has 9 bases trimmed; junction bases matching no gene number 7.